This passage covers 3 T cell receptor beta chains from one sample sequenced in a study of regulatory T cells in long-lasting Graves disease. Time point given: newly diagnosed GD, antithyroid drugs for less than 3 months. RNA extracted from PBMCs served as the sequencing template. CDR3-region Arm-PCR and iRepertoire HTBI primers produced the TCR beta libraries. TCRdb used MiXCR to reprocess the multiplex PCR reads, holding one entry per CDR3 protein. The sample lists 360,000 or so distinct CDR3 sequences; around 11% were seen once. The same sample was also studied in work on T cells in Graves' hyperthyroidism and ophthalmopathy.

The sequencing here drew on peripheral blood mononuclear cells (PBMCs), taken at new diagnosis, from a patient treated with antithyroid drugs. The receptors stem from a woman aged 18-35 years with Graves disease.

This clonotype came up many times. J is TRBJ1-1 and V is TRBV7-9, with D possibly TRBD1 on 6 matching bases. The length of the CDR3 is 18 residues. The germline gives CDR1 SEHNR, CDR2 FQNEAQ (reference sequence). V lost 1 base and J lost 4, with 22 bases in between. The CDR3 region has the DNA TGTGCCAGCAGCTTAGGGCACTCCCCTCAGGGGAGTCGCACTGAAGCTTTCTTT. The encoded protein is CASSLGHSPQGSRTEAFF.

With respect to this clonotype: A much larger clone differs from this one at a single base, so this may be a read error. The J gene is TRBJ2-2, the V gene TRBV7-9; 12 positions agree with TRBD2. Germline V gene sequence: CDR1 SEHNR, CDR2 FQNEAQ (reference sequence). The CDR3 totals 17 residues. CDR3 region: CASSRGLAGRSVGGLFF. CDR3 in DNA: TGTGCCAGCAGTCGAGGACTAGCGGGGCGCAGCGTCGGGGGGCTGTTTTTT.

This clonotype was counted a few times. V is TRBV6-1 and J is TRBJ2-3, with 9 bases aligning to TRBD2. Germline assignment: CDR1 MNHNS and CDR2 SASEGT. Unmatched junction bases numbered 6, after V lost 6 bases and J lost 2 bases. The CDR3 is made up of 15 amino acids. The CDR3 is CASSPGTSFTDTQYF. In DNA form, the CDR3 reads TGTGCCAGCAGCCCCGGGACTAGCTTCACAGATACGCAGTATTTT.